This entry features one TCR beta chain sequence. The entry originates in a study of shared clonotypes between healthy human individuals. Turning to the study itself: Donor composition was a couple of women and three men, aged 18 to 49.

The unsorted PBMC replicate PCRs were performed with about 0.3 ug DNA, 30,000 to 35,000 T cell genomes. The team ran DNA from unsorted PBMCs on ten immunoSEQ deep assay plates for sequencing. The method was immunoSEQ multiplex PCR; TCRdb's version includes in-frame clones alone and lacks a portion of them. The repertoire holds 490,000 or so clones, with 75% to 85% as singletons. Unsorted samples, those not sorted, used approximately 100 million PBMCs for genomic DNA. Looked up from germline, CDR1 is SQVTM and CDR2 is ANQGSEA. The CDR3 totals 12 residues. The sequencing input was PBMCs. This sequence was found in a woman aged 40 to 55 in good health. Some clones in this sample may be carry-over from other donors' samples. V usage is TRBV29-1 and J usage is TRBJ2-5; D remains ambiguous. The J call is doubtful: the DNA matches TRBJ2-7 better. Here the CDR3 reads CSVEESSYEQYF. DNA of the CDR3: TGCAGCGTTGAAGAATCATCCTACGAGCAGTACTTC.